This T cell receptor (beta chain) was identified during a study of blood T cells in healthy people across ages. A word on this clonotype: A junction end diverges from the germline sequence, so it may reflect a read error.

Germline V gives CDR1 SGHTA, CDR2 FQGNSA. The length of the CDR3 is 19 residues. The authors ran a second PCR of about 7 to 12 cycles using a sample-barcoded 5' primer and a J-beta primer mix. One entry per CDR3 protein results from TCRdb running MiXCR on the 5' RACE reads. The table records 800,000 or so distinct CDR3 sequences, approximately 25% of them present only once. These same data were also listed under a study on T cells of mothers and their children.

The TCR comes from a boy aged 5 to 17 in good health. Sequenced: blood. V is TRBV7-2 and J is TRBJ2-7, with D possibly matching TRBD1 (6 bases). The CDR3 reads CASSLVLGSHQGQKETQCF. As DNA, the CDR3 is TGTGCCAGCAGCTTAGTTTTAGGGTCTCACCAGGGGCAAAAAGAGACCCAGTGCTTC. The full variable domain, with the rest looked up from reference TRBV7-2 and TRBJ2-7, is GAGVSQSPSNKVTEKGKDVELRCDPISGHTALYWYRQSLGQGLEFLIYFQGNSAPDKSGLPSDRFSAERTGGSVSTLTIQRTQQEDSAVYLCASSLVLGSHQGQKETQCFGPGTRLTVT.